The 6 T cell receptor beta chains given below trace back to one sample, sequenced in a study of blood T cell repertoires in COVID-19. Only in-frame clones appear in the TCRdb table, and some are missing; sequencing was by immunoSEQ multiplex PCR. The repertoire holds approximately 380,000 clones, with about 85% as singletons. Sequenced input: peripheral blood. The receptors were gathered from a woman between 18 and 30 years old with acute or convalescent COVID-19.

The chain employs TRBV10-3 and TRBJ2-3; 7 positions match TRBD2. The CDR3 length is 14 residues. CDR1 and CDR2 from the germline V gene are ENHRY and SYGVKD. The trim removed 2 bases at V and 1 base at J, leaving 0 bases unmatched. The CDR3 region has the DNA TGTGCCATCAGTGAGACTAGCGGCACAGATACGCAGTATTTT. Translated: CAISETSGTDTQYF.

The chain joins TRBV5-1 to TRBJ1-1, with D possibly being TRBD1 (6 bases). Germline V gene data show CDR1 as SGHRS and CDR2 as YFSETQ. The CDR3 consists of 13 residues. Trimming took off 2 bases at V and 3 bases at J, with 8 bases between the two ends. This CDR3 reads CASSFSGDTEAFF. CDR3 nucleotide sequence: TGCGCCAGCAGCTTCTCAGGGGACACTGAAGCTTTCTTT.

The CDR3 region is CASSPPGSLAYEQYF. The CDR3 nucleotides are TGTGCCAGCAGCCCCCCTGGTAGTTTAGCCTACGAGCAGTACTTC. V gene TRBV9 combines with J gene TRBJ2-7; D uncertain. Germline V gives CDR1 SGDLS, CDR2 YYNGEE. The V gene lost 4 bases and the J gene lost 2 bases, with 16 bases spanning the gap. This CDR3 spans 15 amino acids.

This chain uses TRBV10-3 with TRBJ1-4, with D perhaps matching TRBD1 (6 bases). This CDR3 has 13 amino acids. Between the trimmed V and J ends, which lost 0 bases and 7 bases, there was a span of 6 bases. CDR1 ENHRY and CDR2 SYGVKD come from the germline V gene. This chain's CDR3 is CAISESQGEKLFF. The CDR3 bases are TGTGCCATCAGTGAGTCACAGGGTGAAAAACTGTTTTTT.

The chain combines TRBV7-2 with TRBJ2-2, with unresolved D. CDR3 length: 16 residues. Germline V CDR1 and CDR2: SGHTA, FQGNSA. Deletions cut 3 bases from V and 0 bases from J, with 11 bases between. The CDR3 nucleotides read TGTGCCAGCAGCTTTGTCGGCGGTGCGAACACCGGGGAGCTGTTTTTT. It encodes CASSFVGGANTGELFF.

J is TRBJ2-1 and V is TRBV9; TRBD1 might be the D (5 bases). Looked up from germline, CDR1 is SGDLS and CDR2 is YYNGEE. The V end lost 3 bases, the J end lost 4 bases, and 8 bases lay between the germline ends. The CDR3 loop spans 13 amino acids. The CDR3 here is CASSARVYNEQFF. Here the CDR3 DNA reads TGTGCCAGCAGCGCCAGGGTTTACAATGAGCAGTTCTTC.